This T cell receptor (beta chain) was observed in a study of T cells after yellow fever vaccination. One entry per CDR3 protein, called by TCRdb with MiXCR from the 5' RACE reads. The sample contains about 360,000 distinct CDR3 sequences, under 7.5% of which appear only once. Comments on this clonotype: What it recognizes is unknown. Given a much more abundant clone one base away, this may be a read error.

CDR3 length: 16 amino acids. Germline V CDR1 and CDR2: SGHRS, YFSETQ. Study-level points and caveats: Abundant contaminating clonotypes from the bulk population could appear in FACS-sorted repertoires. There was a small share of clonotypes that showed up in both the CD4 and CD8 compartments. Booster samples showed a return of most primary-vaccination clones (about 96% CD4, about 88% CD8).

The chain is built from TRBV5-1 and TRBJ2-3; D ambiguous. The DNA end lines up better with TRBJ1-5; the J call may be wrong. This sample comprised PBMCs, obtained 5 days after the yellow fever booster vaccination. This receptor was obtained from a man aged 25-45 years who received the YFV17D yellow fever vaccine. In DNA form, the CDR3 reads TGCGCCAGCAGCTTGCACGGGCTGGCGGCGGCAGATACGCAGCATTTT. Translated, it gives CASSLHGLAAADTQHF.